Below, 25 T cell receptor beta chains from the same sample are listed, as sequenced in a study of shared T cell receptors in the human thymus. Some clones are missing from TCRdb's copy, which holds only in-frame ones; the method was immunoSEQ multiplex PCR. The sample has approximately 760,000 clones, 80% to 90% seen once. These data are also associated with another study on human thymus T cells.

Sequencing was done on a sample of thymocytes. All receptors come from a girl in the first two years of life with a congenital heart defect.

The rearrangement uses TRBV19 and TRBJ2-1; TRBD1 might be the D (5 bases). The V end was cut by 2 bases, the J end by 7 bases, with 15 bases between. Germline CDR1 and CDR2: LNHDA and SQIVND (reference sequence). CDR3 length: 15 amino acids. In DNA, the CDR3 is TGTGCCAGTAGTATACGACAGCCGCCCCTAAATGAGCAGTTCTTC. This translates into CASSIRQPPLNEQFF.

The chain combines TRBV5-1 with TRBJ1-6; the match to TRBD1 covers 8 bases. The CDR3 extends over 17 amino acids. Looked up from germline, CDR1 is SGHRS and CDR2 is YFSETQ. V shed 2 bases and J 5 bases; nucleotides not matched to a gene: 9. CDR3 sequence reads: CASSFRQGSVNNSPLHF. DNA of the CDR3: TGCGCCAGCAGCTTTAGACAGGGGTCAGTGAATAATTCACCCCTCCACTTT. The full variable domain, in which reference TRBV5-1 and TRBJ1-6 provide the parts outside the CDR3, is KAGVTQTPRYLIKTRGQQVTLSCSPISGHRSVSWYQQTPGQGLQFLFEYFSETQRNKGNFPGRFSGRQFSNSRSEMNVSTLELGDSALYLCASSFRQGSVNNSPLHFGNGTRLTVT.

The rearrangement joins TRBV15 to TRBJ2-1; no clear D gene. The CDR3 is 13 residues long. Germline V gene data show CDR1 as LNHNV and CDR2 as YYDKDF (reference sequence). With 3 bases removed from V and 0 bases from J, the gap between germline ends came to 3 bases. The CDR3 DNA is TGTGCCACCAGCAGGAGCTCCTACAATGAGCAGTTCTTC. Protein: CATSRSSYNEQFF.

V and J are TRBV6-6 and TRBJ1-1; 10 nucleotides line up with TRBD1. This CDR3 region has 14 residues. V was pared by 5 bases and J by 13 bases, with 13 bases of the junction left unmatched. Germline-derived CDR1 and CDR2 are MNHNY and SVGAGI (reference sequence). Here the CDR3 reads CASSPGTGDSGGFF. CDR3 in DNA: TGTGCCAGCAGTCCGGGGACAGGGGACTCGGGAGGTTTCTTT.

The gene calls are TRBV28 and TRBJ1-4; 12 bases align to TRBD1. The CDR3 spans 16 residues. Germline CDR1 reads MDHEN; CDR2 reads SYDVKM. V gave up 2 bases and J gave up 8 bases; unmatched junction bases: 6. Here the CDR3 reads CASSLGTGGDREKLFF. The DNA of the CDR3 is TGTGCCAGCAGTTTAGGGACAGGGGGCGACCGGGAAAAACTGTTTTTT.

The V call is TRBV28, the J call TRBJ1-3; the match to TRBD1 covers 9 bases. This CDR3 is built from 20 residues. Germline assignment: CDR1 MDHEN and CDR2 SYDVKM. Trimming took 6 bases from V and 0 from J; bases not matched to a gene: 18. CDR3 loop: CASRSVRDRVLLSSGNTIYF. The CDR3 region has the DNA TGTGCCAGCAGGAGTGTCCGGGACAGGGTGCTTTTGAGCTCTGGAAACACCATATATTTT.

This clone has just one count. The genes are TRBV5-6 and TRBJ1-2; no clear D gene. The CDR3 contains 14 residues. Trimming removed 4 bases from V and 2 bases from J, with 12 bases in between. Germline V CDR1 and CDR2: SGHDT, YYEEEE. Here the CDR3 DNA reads TGTGCCAGCAGCCCCCGGCGGGTCAACTATGGCTACACCTTC. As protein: CASSPRRVNYGYTF. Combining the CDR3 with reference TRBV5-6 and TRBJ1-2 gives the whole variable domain DAGVTQSPTHLIKTRGQQVTLRCSPKSGHDTVSWYQQALGQGPQFIFQYYEEEERQRGNFPDRFSGHQFPNYSSELNVNALLLGDSALYLCASSPRRVNYGYTFGSGTRLTVV.

CDR3 protein: CAASGEKLFF. DNA for the CDR3: TGTGCTGCGTCCGGTGAAAAACTGTTTTTT. The chain carries TRBV19 and TRBJ1-4, with D uncertain. The germline CDR1 and CDR2 sequences are LNHDA and SQIVND (reference sequence). The CDR3 loop spans 10 amino acids.

This CDR3 reads CASSGRDTPYAEAFF. CDR3 sequence (DNA): TGTGCCAGCAGCGGACGGGACACCCCCTACGCTGAAGCTTTCTTT. The V and J genes are TRBV9 and TRBJ1-1; tentatively, D is TRBD1 (6 bases). The germline V gene has CDR1 SGDLS and CDR2 YYNGEE. This CDR3 spans 15 amino acids. V lost 3 bases, J lost 6 bases, and 18 bases lay in between.

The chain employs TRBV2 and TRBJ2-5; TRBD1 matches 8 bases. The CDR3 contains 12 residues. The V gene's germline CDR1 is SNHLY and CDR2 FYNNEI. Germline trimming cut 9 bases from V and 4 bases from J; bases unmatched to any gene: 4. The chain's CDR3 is CARRTGIETQYF. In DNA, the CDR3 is TGTGCCAGGAGGACAGGGATAGAGACCCAGTACTTC.

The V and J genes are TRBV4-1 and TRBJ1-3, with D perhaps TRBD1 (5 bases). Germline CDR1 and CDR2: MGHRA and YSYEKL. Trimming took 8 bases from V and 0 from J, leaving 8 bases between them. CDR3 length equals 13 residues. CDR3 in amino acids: CASGHFSGNTIYF. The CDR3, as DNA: TGCGCCAGCGGACATTTCTCTGGAAACACCATATATTTT.

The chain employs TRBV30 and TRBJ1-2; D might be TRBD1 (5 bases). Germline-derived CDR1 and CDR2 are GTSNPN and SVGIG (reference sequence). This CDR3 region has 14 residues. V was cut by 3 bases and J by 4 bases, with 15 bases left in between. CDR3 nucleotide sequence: TGTGCCTGGAGCCCGACAGTACCTTTCTATGGCTACACCTTC. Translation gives CAWSPTVPFYGYTF.

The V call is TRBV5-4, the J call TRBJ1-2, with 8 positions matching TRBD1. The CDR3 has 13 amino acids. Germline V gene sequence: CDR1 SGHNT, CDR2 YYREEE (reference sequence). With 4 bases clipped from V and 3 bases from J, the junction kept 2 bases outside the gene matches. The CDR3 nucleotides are TGTGCCAGCAGCCTGGACAGGGACTATGGCTACACCTTC. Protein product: CASSLDRDYGYTF. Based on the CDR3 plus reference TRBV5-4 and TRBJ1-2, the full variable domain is ETGVTQSPTHLIKTRGQQVTLRCSSQSGHNTVSWYQQALGQGPQFIFQYYREEENGRGNFPPRFSGLQFPNYSSELNVNALELDDSALYLCASSLDRDYGYTFGSGTRLTVV.

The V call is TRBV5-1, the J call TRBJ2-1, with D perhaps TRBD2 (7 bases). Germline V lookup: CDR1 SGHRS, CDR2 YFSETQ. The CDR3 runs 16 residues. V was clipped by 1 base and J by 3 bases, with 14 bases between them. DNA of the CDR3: TGCGCCAGCAGCTTGACCCCGGGGGGCCGCTACAATGAGCAGTTCTTC. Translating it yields CASSLTPGGRYNEQFF.

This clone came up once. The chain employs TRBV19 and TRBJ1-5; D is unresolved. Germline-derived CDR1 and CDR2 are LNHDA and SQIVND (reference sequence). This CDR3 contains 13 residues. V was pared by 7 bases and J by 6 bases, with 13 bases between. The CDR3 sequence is CASNAGEFQPQHF. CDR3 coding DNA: TGTGCCAGTAATGCCGGGGAATTTCAGCCCCAGCATTTT.

The CDR3 sequence is CASGGGRSGYTF. In nucleotides, the CDR3 is TGCGCCAGCGGGGGGGGCCGGTCTGGCTACACCTTC. V gene TRBV5-1 combines with J gene TRBJ1-2, with D perhaps matching TRBD1 (6 bases). The CDR3 consists of 12 residues. Germline V gene data show CDR1 as SGHRS and CDR2 as YFSETQ. The V end lost 7 bases, the J end lost 7 bases, and 14 bases lay between the germline ends.

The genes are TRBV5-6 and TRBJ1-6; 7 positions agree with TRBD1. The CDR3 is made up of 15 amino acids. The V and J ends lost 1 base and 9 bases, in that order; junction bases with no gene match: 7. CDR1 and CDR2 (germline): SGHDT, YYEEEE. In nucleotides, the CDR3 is TGTGCCAGCAGCTTGCCCAGAAACAGGGGTTCACCCCTCCACTTT. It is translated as CASSLPRNRGSPLHF. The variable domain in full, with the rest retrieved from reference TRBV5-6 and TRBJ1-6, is DAGVTQSPTHLIKTRGQQVTLRCSPKSGHDTVSWYQQALGQGPQFIFQYYEEEERQRGNFPDRFSGHQFPNYSSELNVNALLLGDSALYLCASSLPRNRGSPLHFGNGTRLTVT.

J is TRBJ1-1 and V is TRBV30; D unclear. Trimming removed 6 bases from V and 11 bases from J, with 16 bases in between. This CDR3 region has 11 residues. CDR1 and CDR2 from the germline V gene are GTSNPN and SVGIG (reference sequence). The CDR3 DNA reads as TGTGCCTGCCGGGATAATTGGCGTGCTTTCTTT. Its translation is CACRDNWRAFF.

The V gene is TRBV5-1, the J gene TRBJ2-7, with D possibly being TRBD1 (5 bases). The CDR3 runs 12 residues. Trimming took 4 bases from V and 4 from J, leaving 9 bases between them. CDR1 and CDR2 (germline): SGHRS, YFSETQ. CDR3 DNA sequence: TGCGCCAGCAGCCCAACAGGATACGAGCAGTACTTC. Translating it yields CASSPTGYEQYF.

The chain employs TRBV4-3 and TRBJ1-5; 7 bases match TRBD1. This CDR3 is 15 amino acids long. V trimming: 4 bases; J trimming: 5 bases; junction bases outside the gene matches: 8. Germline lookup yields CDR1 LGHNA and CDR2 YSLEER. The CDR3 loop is CASSRNYRGHQPQHF. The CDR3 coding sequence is TGCGCCAGCAGCCGGAATTACAGGGGCCATCAGCCCCAGCATTTT.

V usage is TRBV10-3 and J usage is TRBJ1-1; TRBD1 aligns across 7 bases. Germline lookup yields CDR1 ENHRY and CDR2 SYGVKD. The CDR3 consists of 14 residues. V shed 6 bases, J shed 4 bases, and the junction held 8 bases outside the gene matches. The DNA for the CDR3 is TGTGCCATCAGGCACAGGGGTGTCAGCACTGAAGCTTTCTTT. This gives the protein CAIRHRGVSTEAFF.

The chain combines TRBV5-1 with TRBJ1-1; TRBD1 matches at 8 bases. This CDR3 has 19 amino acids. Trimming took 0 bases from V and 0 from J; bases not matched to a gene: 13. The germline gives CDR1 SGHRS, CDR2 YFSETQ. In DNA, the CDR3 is TGCGCCAGCAGCTTGGCCGTTTGGACAGGGAGTATCATGAACACTGAAGCTTTCTTT. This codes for CASSLAVWTGSIMNTEAFF.

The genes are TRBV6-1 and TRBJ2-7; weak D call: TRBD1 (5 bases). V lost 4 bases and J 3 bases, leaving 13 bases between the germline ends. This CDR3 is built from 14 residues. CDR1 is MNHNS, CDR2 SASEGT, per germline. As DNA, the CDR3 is TGTGCCAGCAGTGGACAGCTATTTCTCTACGAGCAGTACTTC. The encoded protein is CASSGQLFLYEQYF.

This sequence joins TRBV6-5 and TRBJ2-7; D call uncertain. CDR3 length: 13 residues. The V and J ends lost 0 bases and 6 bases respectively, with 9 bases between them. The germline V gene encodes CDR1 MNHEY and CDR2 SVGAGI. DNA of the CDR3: TGTGCCAGCAGTTACTCTCATGGCCGCGAGCAGTACTTC. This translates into CASSYSHGREQYF.

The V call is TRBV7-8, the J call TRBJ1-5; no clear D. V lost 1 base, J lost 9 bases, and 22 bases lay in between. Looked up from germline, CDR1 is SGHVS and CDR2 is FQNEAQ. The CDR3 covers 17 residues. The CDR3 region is CASSLVALGPVGRPQHF. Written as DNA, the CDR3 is TGTGCCAGCAGCTTAGTAGCCTTAGGCCCAGTGGGGAGGCCCCAGCATTTT.